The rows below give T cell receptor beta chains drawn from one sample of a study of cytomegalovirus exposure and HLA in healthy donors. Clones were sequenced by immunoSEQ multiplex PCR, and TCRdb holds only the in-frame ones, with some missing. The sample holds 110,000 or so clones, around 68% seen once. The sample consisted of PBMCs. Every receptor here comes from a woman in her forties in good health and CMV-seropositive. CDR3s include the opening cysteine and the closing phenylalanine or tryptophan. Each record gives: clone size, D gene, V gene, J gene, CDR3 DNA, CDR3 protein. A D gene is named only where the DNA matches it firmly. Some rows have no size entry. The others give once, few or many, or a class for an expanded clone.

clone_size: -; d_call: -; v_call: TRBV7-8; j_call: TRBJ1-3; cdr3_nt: TGTGCCAGCAGCTTAGAGCGGGGGGCCTCTGGAAACACCATATATTTT; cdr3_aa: CASSLERGASGNTIYF
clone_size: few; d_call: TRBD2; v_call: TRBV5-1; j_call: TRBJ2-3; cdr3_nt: TGCGCCAGCAGCGGGAGGACTAGCGGGGTCTCAGATACGCAGTATTTT; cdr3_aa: CASSGRTSGVSDTQYF
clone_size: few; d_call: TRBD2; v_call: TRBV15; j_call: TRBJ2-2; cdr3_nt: TGTGCCACCAGCAGAGACCCTAGCGGGAGGAGGACCGGGGAGCTGTTTTTT; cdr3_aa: CATSRDPSGRRTGELFF
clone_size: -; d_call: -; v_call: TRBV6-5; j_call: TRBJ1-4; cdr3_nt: TGTGCCAGCAGTTACTCGGAGTTGGCAAATGAAAAACTGTTTTTT; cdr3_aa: CASSYSELANEKLFF
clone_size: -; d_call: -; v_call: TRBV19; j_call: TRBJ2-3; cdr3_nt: TGTGCCAGTAGTATTCGGGCAGATACGCAGTATTTT; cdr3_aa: CASSIRADTQYF
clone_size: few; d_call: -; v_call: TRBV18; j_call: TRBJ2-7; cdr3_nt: TGTGCCAGCTCACCGCAGCAGGGGAGCGAGCAGTACTTC; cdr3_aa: CASSPQQGSEQYF
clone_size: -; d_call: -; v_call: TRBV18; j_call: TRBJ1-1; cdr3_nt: TGTGCCAGCTCCAGGGACATGAACACTGAAGCTTTCTTT; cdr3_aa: CASSRDMNTEAFF
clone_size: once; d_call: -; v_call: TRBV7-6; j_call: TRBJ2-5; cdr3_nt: TGTGCCAGCAGCCCCCGCCCGGAGGGTGAGACCCAGTACTTC; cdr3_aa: CASSPRPEGETQYF
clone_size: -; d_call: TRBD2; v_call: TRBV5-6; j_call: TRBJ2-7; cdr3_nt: TGTGCCAGCAGCTTAGTCTGGACTAGCGGGAGAATGGACGAGCAGTACTTC; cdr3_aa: CASSLVWTSGRMDEQYF
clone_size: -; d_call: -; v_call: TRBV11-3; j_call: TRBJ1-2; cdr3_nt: TGTGCCAGCAGCTTAGTATGGGCCAACGATGGCTACACCTTC; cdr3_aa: CASSLVWANDGYTF
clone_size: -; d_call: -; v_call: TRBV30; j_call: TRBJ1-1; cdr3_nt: TGTGCCTGGAGTGTCCCCGGACACTTCCTTTTT; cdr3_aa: CAWSVPGHFLF
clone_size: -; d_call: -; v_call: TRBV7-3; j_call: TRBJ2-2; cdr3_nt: TGTGCCAGCAGCCCCCCCGGGGGGCGGAACACCGGGGAGCTGTTTTTT; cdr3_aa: CASSPPGGRNTGELFF
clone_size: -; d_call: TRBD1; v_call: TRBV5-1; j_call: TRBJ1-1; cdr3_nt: TGCGCCAGCAGCTTCCTAACAGGGGGCCTCCCTGAAGCTTTCTTT; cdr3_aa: CASSFLTGGLPEAFF
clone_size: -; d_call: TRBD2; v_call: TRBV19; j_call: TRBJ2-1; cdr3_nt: TGTGCCAGTAGTAGAGGACTAGCGGTATACAATGAGCAGTTCTTC; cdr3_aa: CASSRGLAVYNEQFF
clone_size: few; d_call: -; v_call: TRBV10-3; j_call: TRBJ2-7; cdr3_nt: TGTGCCATCAGTGAGTCGACACAGGTTCACGAGCAGTACTTC; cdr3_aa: CAISESTQVHEQYF
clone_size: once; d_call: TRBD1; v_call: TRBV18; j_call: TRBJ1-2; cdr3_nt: TGTGCCAGCTCACCCTACGCCGGACAGGACTATGGCTACACCTTC; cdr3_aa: CASSPYAGQDYGYTF
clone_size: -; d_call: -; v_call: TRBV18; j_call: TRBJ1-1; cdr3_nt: TGTGCCAGCTCACCAGGAGGAAACACTGAAGCTTTCTTT; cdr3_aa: CASSPGGNTEAFF
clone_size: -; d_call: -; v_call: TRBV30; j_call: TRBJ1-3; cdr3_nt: TGTGCGACGGGGAGGGGCTGGAGTGGAAACACCATATATTTT; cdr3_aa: CATGRGWSGNTIYF
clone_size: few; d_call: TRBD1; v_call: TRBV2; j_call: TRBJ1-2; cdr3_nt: TGTGCCAGGGGGGACAGGGTTAACTATGGCTACACCTTC; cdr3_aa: CARGDRVNYGYTF
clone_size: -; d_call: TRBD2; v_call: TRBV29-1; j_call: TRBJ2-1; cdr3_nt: TGCAGCGTAGCCGGACTAGCGGGAGTCTTGGAGCAGTTCTTC; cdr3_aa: CSVAGLAGVLEQFF
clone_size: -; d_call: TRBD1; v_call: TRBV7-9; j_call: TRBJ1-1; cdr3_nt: TGTGCCAGCAGCTTCGGACAGGGGAACACTGAAGCTTTCTTT; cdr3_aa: CASSFGQGNTEAFF
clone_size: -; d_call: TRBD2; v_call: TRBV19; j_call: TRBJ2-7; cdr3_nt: TGTGCCAGTAGTATCCAGGCGGGAGGGCGACACGAGCAGTACTTC; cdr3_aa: CASSIQAGGRHEQYF
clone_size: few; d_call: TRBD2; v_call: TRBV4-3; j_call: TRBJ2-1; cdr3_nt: TGCGCCAGCAGCCGGGGAGCGGGGGGAACCGGGAGCTCCTACAATGAGCAGTTCTTC; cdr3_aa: CASSRGAGGTGSSYNEQFF
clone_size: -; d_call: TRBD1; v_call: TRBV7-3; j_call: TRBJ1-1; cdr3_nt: TGTGCCAGCAGCCAGGGACAGTCGAACACTGAAGCTTTCTTT; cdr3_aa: CASSQGQSNTEAFF
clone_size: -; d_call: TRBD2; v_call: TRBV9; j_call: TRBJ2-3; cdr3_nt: TGTGCCAGCAGCCTAGCGGGGGGCCTCACAGATACGCAGTATTTT; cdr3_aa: CASSLAGGLTDTQYF
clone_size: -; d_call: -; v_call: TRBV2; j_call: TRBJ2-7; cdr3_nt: TGTGCCAGCCACGGACAGAGGCTACTCTACGAGCAGTACTTC; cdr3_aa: CASHGQRLLYEQYF
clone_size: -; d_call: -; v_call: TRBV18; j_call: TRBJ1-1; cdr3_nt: TGTGCCAGCTCACCAGAGGGTCGGGTCACTGAAGCTTTCTTT; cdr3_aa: CASSPEGRVTEAFF
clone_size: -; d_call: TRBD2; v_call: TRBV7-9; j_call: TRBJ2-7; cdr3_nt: TGTGCCAGCAGCTTAGACGCCGGGACTAGGGGCGAGCAGTACTTC; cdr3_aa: CASSLDAGTRGEQYF
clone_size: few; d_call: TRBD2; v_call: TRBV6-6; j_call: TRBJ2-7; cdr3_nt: TGTGCCAGCAGTTACTCGGCCCCGCGGGAGGGCGACGAGCAGTACTTC; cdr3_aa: CASSYSAPREGDEQYF
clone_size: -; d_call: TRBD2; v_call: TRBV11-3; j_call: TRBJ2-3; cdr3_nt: TGTGCCAGCAGCACCGGGACTAGCGGACCAGATACGCAGTATTTT; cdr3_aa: CASSTGTSGPDTQYF
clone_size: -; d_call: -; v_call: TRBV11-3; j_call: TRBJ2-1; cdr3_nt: TGTGCCAGCAGCTTAGGAGGGCCGGAACGGAATGAGCAGTTCTTC; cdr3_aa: CASSLGGPERNEQFF
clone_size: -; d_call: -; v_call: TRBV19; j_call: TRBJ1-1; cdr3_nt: TGTGCCAGTAGTATGGGGCAGGGGAACACTGAAGCTTTCTTT; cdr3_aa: CASSMGQGNTEAFF
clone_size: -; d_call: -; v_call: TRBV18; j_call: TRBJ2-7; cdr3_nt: TGTGCCAGCGTCGCAGGAGTAGGGGGTGCGGTCGACGAGCAGTACTTC; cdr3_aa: CASVAGVGGAVDEQYF
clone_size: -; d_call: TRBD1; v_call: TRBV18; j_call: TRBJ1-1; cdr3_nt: TGTGCCAGCTCACCAGGAGGGGGCAATACGAACACTGAAGCTTTCTTT; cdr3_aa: CASSPGGGNTNTEAFF
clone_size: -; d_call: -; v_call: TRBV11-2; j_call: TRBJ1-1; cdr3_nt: TGTGCCAGCAGCTCAGGCACTGATGAAGCTTTCTTT; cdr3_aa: CASSSGTDEAFF
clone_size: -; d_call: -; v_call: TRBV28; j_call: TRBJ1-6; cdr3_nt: TGTGCCAGCAGTTCGGACACGGATAATTCACCCCTCCACTTT; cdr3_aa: CASSSDTDNSPLHF
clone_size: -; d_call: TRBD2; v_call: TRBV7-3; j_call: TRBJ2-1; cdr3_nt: TGTGCCAGCAGCCAGGGACTAGCGGACTACAATGAGCAGTTCTTC; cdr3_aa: CASSQGLADYNEQFF
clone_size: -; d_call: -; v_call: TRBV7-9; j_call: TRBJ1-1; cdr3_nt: TGTTCCAGCAGCAAAAGATCTACCCTGGAGACTGAAGCTTTCTTT; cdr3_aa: CSSSKRSTLETEAFF
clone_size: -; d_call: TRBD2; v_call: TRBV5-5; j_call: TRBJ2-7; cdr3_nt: TGTGCCAGCAGCTTGAAAGGGACTAGCGTTTCCTACGAGCAGTACTTC; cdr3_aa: CASSLKGTSVSYEQYF
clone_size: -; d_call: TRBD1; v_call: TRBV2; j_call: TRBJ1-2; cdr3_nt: TGTGCCAGCAGTGGTCCACAGGGGGCGCCGGTCTATGGCTACACCTTC; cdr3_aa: CASSGPQGAPVYGYTF
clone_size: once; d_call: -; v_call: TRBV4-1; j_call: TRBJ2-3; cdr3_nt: TGCGCCAGCAGCCAACCCCAGGGGATGGGCCGGGTTACGCAGTATTTT; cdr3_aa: CASSQPQGMGRVTQYF
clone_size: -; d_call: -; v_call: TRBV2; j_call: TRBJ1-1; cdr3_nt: TGTGCCAGCAAGCAGAGGACTGAAGCTTTCTTT; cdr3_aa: CASKQRTEAFF
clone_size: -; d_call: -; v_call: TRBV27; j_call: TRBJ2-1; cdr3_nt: TGTGCCAGCAGTGTTAGAGGAAATGAGCAGTTCTTC; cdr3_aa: CASSVRGNEQFF
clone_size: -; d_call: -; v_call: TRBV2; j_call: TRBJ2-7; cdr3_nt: TGTGCCAGCAGTTCCACCAGACACTACGAGCAGTACTTC; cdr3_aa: CASSSTRHYEQYF
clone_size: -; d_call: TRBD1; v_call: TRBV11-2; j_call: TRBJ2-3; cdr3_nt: TGTGCCAGCAGCTCCTCGACAGGGGCTAGCACAGATACGCAGTATTTT; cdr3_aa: CASSSSTGASTDTQYF
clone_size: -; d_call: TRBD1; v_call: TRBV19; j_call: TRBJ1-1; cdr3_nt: TGTGCCAGTAGTGACAGGGCGAACACTGAAGCTTTCTTT; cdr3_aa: CASSDRANTEAFF
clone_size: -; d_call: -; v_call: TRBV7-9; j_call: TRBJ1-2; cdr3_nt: TGTGCCAGCAGCTTTCGGCAGGGACTCTATGGCTACACCTTC; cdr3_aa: CASSFRQGLYGYTF
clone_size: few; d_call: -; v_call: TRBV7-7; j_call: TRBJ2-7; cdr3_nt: TGTGCTAGCAGCTTAGCCCCGACAGGTTACGAGCAGTACTTC; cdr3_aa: CASSLAPTGYEQYF
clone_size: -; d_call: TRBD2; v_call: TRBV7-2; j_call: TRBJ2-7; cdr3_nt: TGTGCCAGCAGCTTAGCTCCAGCGGGGGACTACGAGCAGTACTTC; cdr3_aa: CASSLAPAGDYEQYF
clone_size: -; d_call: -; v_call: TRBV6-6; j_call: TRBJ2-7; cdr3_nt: TGTGCCAGCAGTTTTCTCGCGTCAGGAGGGAGCGAGCAGTACTTC; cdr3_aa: CASSFLASGGSEQYF
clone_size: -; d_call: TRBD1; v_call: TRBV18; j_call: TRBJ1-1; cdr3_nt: TGTGCCAGCTCACCACCGACAGGGGGCGCATACACTGAAGCTTTCTTT; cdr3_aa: CASSPPTGGAYTEAFF
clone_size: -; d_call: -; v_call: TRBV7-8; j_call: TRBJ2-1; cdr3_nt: TGTGCCAGCATCTCGTCGCCCGGGGGGCTCCCCAATGAGCAGTTCTTC; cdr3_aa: CASISSPGGLPNEQFF
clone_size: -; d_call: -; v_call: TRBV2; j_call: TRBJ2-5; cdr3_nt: TGTGCCAGCAGTGAATTAAACAACGTGGCCCAGTACTTC; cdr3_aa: CASSELNNVAQYF
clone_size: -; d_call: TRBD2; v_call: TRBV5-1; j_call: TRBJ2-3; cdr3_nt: TGCGCCAGCAGCTTGGGGGGGACTAGCGGAGCAGATACGCAGTATTTT; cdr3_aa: CASSLGGTSGADTQYF
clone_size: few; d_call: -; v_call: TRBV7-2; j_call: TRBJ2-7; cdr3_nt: TGTGCCAGCAGCCGAGCTCGCGAGCAGTACTTC; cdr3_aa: CASSRAREQYF
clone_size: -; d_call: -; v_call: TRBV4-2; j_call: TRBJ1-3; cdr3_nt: TGTGCCAGCAGGCAGGGGCTCTCTGGAAACACCATATATTTT; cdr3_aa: CASRQGLSGNTIYF
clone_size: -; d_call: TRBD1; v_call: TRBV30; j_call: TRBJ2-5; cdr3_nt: TGTGCCTGGAGTGACAGGGGGCTTGAGACCCAGTACTTC; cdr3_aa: CAWSDRGLETQYF
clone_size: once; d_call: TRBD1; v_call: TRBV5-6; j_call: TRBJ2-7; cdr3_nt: TGTGCCAGCAGCCTGACCGGGACAGGGAGAGAGCAGTACTTC; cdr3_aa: CASSLTGTGREQYF
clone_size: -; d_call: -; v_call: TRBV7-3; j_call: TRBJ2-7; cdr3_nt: TGTGCCAGCAGCTCCCACAGGGCCGACGAGCAGTACTTC; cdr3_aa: CASSSHRADEQYF
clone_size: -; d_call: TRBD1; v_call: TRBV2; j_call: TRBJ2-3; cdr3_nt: TGTGCCAGCAGTACCGCCGGGACAGGGGGCCTCACAGATACGCAGTATTTT; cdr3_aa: CASSTAGTGGLTDTQYF